This T cell receptor (beta chain) was recovered during a study of shared clonotypes between healthy human individuals. A note on this clone: The antigen remains unidentified.

Genomic DNA of every subset was divided equally among multiple immunoSEQ plates. Ten immunoSEQ deep assay plates were used to sequence unsorted PBMC DNA. Source study methods: From ImmunoSEQ came sequences covering only the junction and carrying no quality scores, so filtering differed. TCRdb keeps only in-frame clones here, not all; method: immunoSEQ multiplex PCR. V, J and clone size reflect that table, while D and trimming were determined from the DNA. The sample shows fewer than 650,000 clones, approximately 80% of them seen only once. Study-level findings and limits: Sampling used blood alone; tissue repertoires probably differ.

V shed 10 bases and J shed 4 bases, with 14 bases lying between them. From germline, CDR1 is SEHNR and CDR2 FQNEAQ (reference sequence). The CDR3 is 12 residues long. This clonotype was sampled from a woman aged 40 to 50 in good health. Some clones in this sample may be carry-over from other donors' samples. This chain joins TRBV7-9 and TRBJ2-7; the D gene is possibly TRBD2 (5 bases). Source material: PBMCs. CDR3 DNA sequence: TGTGCCACTACAGACGGGAAATACGAGCAGTACTTC. Its protein product is CATTDGKYEQYF.